The 10 T cell receptor beta chains presented below share a single source sample, sequenced in a study of cytomegalovirus exposure and HLA in healthy donors. The PCR used 60 Vbeta and 13 Jbeta primers. Generated by immunoSEQ multiplex PCR, the TCRdb table keeps only in-frame clones and is missing some. The top ten hold about 1.2% of the sample, which has 200,000 to 250,000 clones, under 90% seen once. The sample was PBMCs. The receptor set was obtained from a human donor in good health.

Only one count was recorded for this clone. The rearrangement links TRBV6-8 to TRBJ2-7; 12 nucleotides match TRBD1. Trimming cost V 6 bases and J 7 bases; bases outside gene matches: 10. This CDR3 region has 15 residues. CDR1 MNHGY and CDR2 SAAAGT come from the germline V gene. The CDR3 DNA is TGTGCCAGCAGGGGGGCGGGACAGGGGGCGAGGGAGCAGTACTTC. It translates to CASRGAGQGAREQYF.

DNA of the CDR3: TGTGCCAGCAGTCCCCCAGGGTTCAACAACGTCCTGACTTTC. Amino acids: CASSPPGFNNVLTF. V is TRBV28 and J is TRBJ2-6, with a possible D match to TRBD1 (5 bases). The germline CDR1 and CDR2 sequences are MDHEN and SYDVKM. CDR3 length equals 14 residues. V dropped 5 bases and J dropped 9 bases, with 14 bases sitting between them.

The J gene is TRBJ2-7, the V gene TRBV18; TRBD1 aligns across 8 bases. Per germline, CDR1 KGHSH and CDR2 LQKENI. CDR3 size: 14 residues. The V gene end was trimmed by 3 bases and the J gene end by 3 bases; junction bases not matched to a gene: 4. CDR3 residues: CASSPAGQGYEQYF. The CDR3 DNA sequence: TGTGCCAGCTCACCCGCTGGACAGGGCTACGAGCAGTACTTC.

The rearrangement links TRBV5-1 to TRBJ2-1; D may be TRBD2 (6 bases). Trimming shortened V by 3 bases and J by 0 bases, and 13 bases separated the two germline ends. CDR3 length: 16 amino acids. The germline V gene has CDR1 SGHRS and CDR2 YFSETQ. Here the CDR3 reads CASSSGLRHSYNEQFF. The CDR3, as DNA: TGCGCCAGCAGCTCGGGACTCCGACACTCCTACAATGAGCAGTTCTTC.

A single count supports this clone. The rearrangement uses TRBV30 and TRBJ1-2; tentatively, D is TRBD1 (5 bases). Trimming took 3 bases from V and 6 from J, leaving 11 bases between them. The CDR3 consists of 12 residues. Germline V gives CDR1 GTSNPN, CDR2 SVGIG (reference sequence). CDR3 coding DNA: TGTGCCTGGAGCCTCCCCAGGGATGGCTACACCTTC. Protein: CAWSLPRDGYTF.

This rearrangement joins TRBV2 to TRBJ1-4; possibly TRBD1 for D (5 bases). Trimming removed 6 bases at V and 3 bases at J, with 14 bases between. This CDR3 has 15 residues. Per the germline V gene, CDR1 is SNHLY and CDR2 is FYNNEI. DNA of the CDR3: TGTGCCAGCAGCCGTCGGGGGTCATCTAATGAAAAACTGTTTTTT. Encoded protein: CASSRRGSSNEKLFF.

The chain carries TRBV5-6 and TRBJ2-7; D is perhaps TRBD2 (6 bases). Germline V gene lookup returns CDR1 SGHDT and CDR2 YYEEEE. The CDR3 length is 15 residues. The V end was cut by 4 bases, the J end by 2 bases, with 16 bases between. CDR3 DNA sequence: TGTGCCAGCAGCGGGGCTAGCGCGTTCGCCTACGAGCAGTACTTC. The encoded protein is CASSGASAFAYEQYF.

The gene calls are TRBV9 and TRBJ2-6; D might be TRBD2 (5 bases). V was clipped by 0 bases and J by 1 base, with 5 bases between them. The CDR3 contains 15 residues. CDR1 is SGDLS, CDR2 YYNGEE, per germline. The CDR3 region has the DNA TGTGCCAGCAGCGTAGGAGGGTCTGGGGCCAACGTCCTGACTTTC. Protein product: CASSVGGSGANVLTF.

The rearrangement links TRBV5-1 to TRBJ2-1, with 11 bases that match TRBD2. V shed 2 bases and J 6 bases; nucleotides not matched to a gene: 13. Germline V gene sequence: CDR1 SGHRS, CDR2 YFSETQ. There are 18 residues in the CDR3. The CDR3 protein is CASSLEIIAGGLGNEQFF. The CDR3 nucleotides are TGCGCCAGCAGCTTAGAAATCATAGCGGGAGGGCTGGGCAATGAGCAGTTCTTC. Together with reference TRBV5-1 and TRBJ2-1, the CDR3 gives the full variable domain: KAGVTQTPRYLIKTRGQQVTLSCSPISGHRSVSWYQQTPGQGLQFLFEYFSETQRNKGNFPGRFSGRQFSNSRSEMNVSTLELGDSALYLCASSLEIIAGGLGNEQFFGPGTRLTVL.

The chain links TRBV11-2 to TRBJ1-2, with D perhaps matching TRBD1 (6 bases). The V gene's germline CDR1 is SGHAT and CDR2 FQNNGV. CDR3 length: 15 residues. Between the trimmed V and J ends, which lost 4 bases and 8 bases, there was a span of 20 bases. The CDR3 sequence: CASSSLSGQWRGYTF. CDR3 DNA sequence: TGTGCCAGCAGCTCCCTTAGTGGACAGTGGAGAGGCTACACCTTC.